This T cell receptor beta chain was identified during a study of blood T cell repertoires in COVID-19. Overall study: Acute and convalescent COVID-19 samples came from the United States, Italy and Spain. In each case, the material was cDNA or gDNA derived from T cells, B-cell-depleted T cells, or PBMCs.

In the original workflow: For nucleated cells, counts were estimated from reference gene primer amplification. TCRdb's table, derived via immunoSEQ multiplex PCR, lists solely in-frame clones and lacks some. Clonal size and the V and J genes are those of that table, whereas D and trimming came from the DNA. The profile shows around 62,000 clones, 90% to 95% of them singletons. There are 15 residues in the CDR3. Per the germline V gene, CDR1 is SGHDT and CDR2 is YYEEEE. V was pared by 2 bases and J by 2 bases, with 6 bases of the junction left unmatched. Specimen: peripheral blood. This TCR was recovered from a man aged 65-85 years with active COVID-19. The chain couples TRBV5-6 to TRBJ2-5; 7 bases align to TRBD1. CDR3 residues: CASSFRDRFQETQYF. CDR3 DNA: TGTGCCAGCAGCTTCCGGGACAGATTTCAAGAGACCCAGTACTTC.